The 5 T cell receptor beta chains listed next were all sequenced from one sample in a study of shared clonotypes between healthy human individuals. Repertoires were generated with immunoSEQ multiplex PCR, while TCRdb's copy carries only in-frame clones and drops some. Of about 1,800,000 clones in the sample, approximately 94% were seen once. CD45RO-negative, CCR7-positively selected cells formed the naive CD8 fraction, excluding terminally differentiated effector memory CD45RA+ cells. Sequencing used naive CD8+ T cells sorted from blood. Source of these receptors: a man between 18 and 35 years old in good health.

The V and J genes are TRBV7-2 and TRBJ1-1, with TRBD1 as a possible D gene (5 bases). Looked up from germline, CDR1 is SGHTA and CDR2 is FQGNSA. With 5 bases removed from V and 5 bases from J, the gap between germline ends came to 15 bases. The CDR3 has 14 amino acids. CDR3 bases: TGTGCCAGCAGCAAGGGACGTCTCGGGACTGAAGCTTTCTTT. It specifies CASSKGRLGTEAFF. Based on the CDR3 plus reference TRBV7-2 and TRBJ1-1, the full variable domain is GAGVSQSPSNKVTEKGKDVELRCDPISGHTALYWYRQSLGQGLEFLIYFQGNSAPDKSGLPSDRFSAERTGGSVSTLTIQRTQQEDSAVYLCASSKGRLGTEAFFGQGTRLTVV.

The rearrangement joins TRBV6-1 to TRBJ2-7; TRBD1 matches 10 bases. CDR1 and CDR2 from the germline V gene are MNHNS and SASEGT. V shed 4 bases, J shed 2 bases, and the junction held 8 bases outside the gene matches. The length of the CDR3 is 16 residues. DNA for the CDR3: TGTGCCAGCAGTGTCCGGGACAGGGGAGGCGCCTACGAGCAGTACTTC. This codes for CASSVRDRGGAYEQYF.

The count of this clone is one. The V and J genes are TRBV7-8 and TRBJ1-1, with D possibly TRBD1 on 6 matching bases. The CDR3 sequence is 15 residues long. V was trimmed by 5 bases and J by 4 bases, leaving 17 bases between them. CDR1 is SGHVS, CDR2 FQNEAQ, per germline. The DNA for the CDR3 is TGTGCCAGCAGCAGCGGGGAGACAGGCCGCACTGAAGCTTTCTTT. Translating it yields CASSSGETGRTEAFF.

The chain links TRBV6-8 to TRBJ2-7, with TRBD1 identical over 9 bases. The CDR3 is 14 residues long. V shed 6 bases and J 0 bases; nucleotides not matched to a gene: 3. Germline CDR1 reads MNHGY; CDR2 reads SAAAGT. CDR3 nucleotide sequence: TGTGCCAGCAGGGACAGGGGATCCTCCTACGAGCAGTACTTC. Translating it yields CASRDRGSSYEQYF.

The chain uses TRBV27 and TRBJ2-7; 9 bases are shared with TRBD1. CDR3 length: 15 amino acids. Germline values: CDR1 MNHEY, CDR2 SMNVEV (reference sequence). Trimming removed 5 bases from V and 0 bases from J; junction bases left unmatched: 5. CDR3 region: CASSAGTGSSYEQYF. DNA of the CDR3: TGTGCCAGCAGTGCCGGGACAGGGTCCTCCTACGAGCAGTACTTC.